This TCR beta chain was recorded in a study of OX40 agonist ivuxolimab in advanced cancers. CDR1 and CDR2 from the germline V gene are MNHEY and SMNVEV (reference sequence). The CDR3 has 12 residues. By frequency in the sample, this clone is medium-sized. Peripheral blood came from all dose cohorts at three timepoints. Sequencing was performed with immunoSEQ multiplex PCR; in TCRdb, only in-frame clones are kept and a portion is missing. The data contain 20,000 to 25,000 clones, approximately 85% of them seen just once; the ten biggest clones take up roughly 15%. This clonotype was sampled from an adult with an advanced solid tumor such as melanoma, head and neck, liver or kidney cancer. This sequence joins TRBV27 and TRBJ2-7; 7 nucleotides match TRBD1. The sequences come from CD4+ or CD8+ T cells sorted from blood, collected in a trial of the OX40 agonist ivuxolimab. In DNA form, the CDR3 reads TGTGCTAGCGAGGGGGCCAACTACGAGCAGTACTTC. It codes for CASEGANYEQYF.